What follows are 5 T cell receptor beta chains derived from one specimen sequenced in a study of blood T cell repertoires in COVID-19. Here immunoSEQ multiplex PCR was the method, and the copy in TCRdb shows in-frame clones only, minus some. Among roughly 99,000 clones listed, 80% to 90% were seen once. Sequenced material: peripheral blood. Receptors were obtained from a man aged 35-49 years with active or convalescent COVID-19.

This clone was recorded only once. The chain uses TRBV5-1 and TRBJ1-4; TRBD1 might be the D (5 bases). The CDR3 totals 15 residues. The germline V gene has CDR1 SGHRS and CDR2 YFSETQ. Trimming pared 0 bases from V and 0 bases from J, leaving 6 bases between. This CDR3 reads CASSLEGSTNEKLFF. CDR3 DNA sequence: TGCGCCAGCAGCTTGGAGGGGTCAACTAATGAAAAACTGTTTTTT.

J is TRBJ1-1 and V is TRBV27, with D possibly TRBD1 on 5 matching bases. This CDR3 is built from 13 residues. In germline, CDR1 is MNHEY, CDR2 SMNVEV (reference sequence). V shed 2 bases and J shed 3 bases, with 7 bases lying between them. In nucleotides, the CDR3 is TGTGCCAGCAGTTTAACGGGGGACACTGAAGCTTTCTTT. Its protein product is CASSLTGDTEAFF.

Only a few counts were recorded for this clone. CDR3 protein: CASSEGENQPQHF. The CDR3 region has the DNA TGTGCCAGCAGCGAGGGGGAAAATCAGCCCCAGCATTTT. The chain combines TRBV2 with TRBJ1-5; weak D call: TRBD1 (6 bases). The CDR3 loop spans 13 amino acids. Trimming left V 6 bases short and J 4 bases short, with 10 bases between. CDR1 is SNHLY, CDR2 FYNNEI, per germline.

The chain links TRBV18 to TRBJ2-1; unclear D gene. Germline lookup yields CDR1 KGHSH and CDR2 LQKENI. V lost 0 bases and J lost 2, with 5 bases in between. The CDR3 spans 14 residues. CDR3 DNA: TGTGCCAGCTCACCACCGAGGCCCTACAATGAGCAGTTCTTC. It translates to CASSPPRPYNEQFF. The complete variable domain, with remaining parts taken from reference TRBV18 and TRBJ2-1, reads NAGVMQNPRHLVRRRGQEARLRCSPMKGHSHVYWYRQLPEEGLKFMVYLQKENIIDESGMPKERFSAEFPKEGPSILRIQQVVRGDSAAYFCASSPPRPYNEQFFGPGTRLTVL.

This rearrangement joins TRBV9 to TRBJ2-1, with TRBD1 matching over 7 bases. This CDR3 comprises 15 residues. V dropped 0 bases and J dropped 6; count of bases not matched to a gene: 6. The germline CDR1 and CDR2 sequences are SGDLS and YYNGEE. The CDR3 spells CASSVGGGAINEQFF. The CDR3 DNA reads as TGTGCCAGCAGCGTAGGAGGGGGCGCGATCAATGAGCAGTTCTTC. The variable domain in full, completed from reference TRBV9 and TRBJ2-1, reads DSGVTQTPKHLITATGQRVTLRCSPRSGDLSVYWYQQSLDQGLQFLIQYYNGEERAKGNILERFSAQQFPDLHSELNLSSLELGDSALYFCASSVGGGAINEQFFGPGTRLTVL.